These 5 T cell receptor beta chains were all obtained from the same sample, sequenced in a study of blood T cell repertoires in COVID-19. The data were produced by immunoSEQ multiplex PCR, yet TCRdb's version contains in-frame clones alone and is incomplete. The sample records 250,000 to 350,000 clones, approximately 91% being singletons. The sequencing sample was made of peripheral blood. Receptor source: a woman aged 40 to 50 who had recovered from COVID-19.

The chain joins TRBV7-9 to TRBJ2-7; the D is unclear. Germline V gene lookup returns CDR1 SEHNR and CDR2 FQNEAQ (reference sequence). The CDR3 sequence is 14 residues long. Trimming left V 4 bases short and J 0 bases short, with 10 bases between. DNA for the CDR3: TGTGCCAGCAGCTCCCGACAAGACTCCTACGAGCAGTACTTC. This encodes CASSSRQDSYEQYF.

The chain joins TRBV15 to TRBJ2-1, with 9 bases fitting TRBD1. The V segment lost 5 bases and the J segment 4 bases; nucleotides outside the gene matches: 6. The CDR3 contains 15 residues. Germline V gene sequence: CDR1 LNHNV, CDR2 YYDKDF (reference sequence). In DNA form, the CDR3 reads TGTGCCACCAGCGCGGACAGGGGCCAGTACAATGAGCAGTTCTTC. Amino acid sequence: CATSADRGQYNEQFF.

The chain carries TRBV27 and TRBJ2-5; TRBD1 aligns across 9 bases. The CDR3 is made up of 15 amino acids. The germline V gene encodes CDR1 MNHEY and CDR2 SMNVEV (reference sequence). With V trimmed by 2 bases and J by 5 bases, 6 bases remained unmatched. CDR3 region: CASSLIRTGVETQYF. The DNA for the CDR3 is TGTGCCAGCAGTTTAATTCGGACAGGGGTCGAGACCCAGTACTTC.

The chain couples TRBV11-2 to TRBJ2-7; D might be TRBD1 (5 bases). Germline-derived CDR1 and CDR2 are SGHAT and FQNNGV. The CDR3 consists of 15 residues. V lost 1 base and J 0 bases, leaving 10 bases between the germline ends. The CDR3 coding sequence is TGTGCCAGCAGCTTAGCGACAGTCACCTCCTACGAGCAGTACTTC. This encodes CASSLATVTSYEQYF. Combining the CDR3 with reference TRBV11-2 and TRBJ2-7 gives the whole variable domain EAGVAQSPRYKIIEKRQSVAFWCNPISGHATLYWYQQILGQGPKLLIQFQNNGVVDDSQLPKDRFSAERLKGVDSTLKIQPAKLEDSAVYLCASSLATVTSYEQYFGPGTRLTVT.

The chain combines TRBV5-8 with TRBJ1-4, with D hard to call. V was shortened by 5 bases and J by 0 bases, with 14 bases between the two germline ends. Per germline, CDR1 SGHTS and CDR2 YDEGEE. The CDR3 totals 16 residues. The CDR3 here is CASRRNQAATNEKLFF. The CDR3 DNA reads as TGTGCCAGCAGGCGCAACCAGGCCGCAACTAATGAAAAACTGTTTTTT.